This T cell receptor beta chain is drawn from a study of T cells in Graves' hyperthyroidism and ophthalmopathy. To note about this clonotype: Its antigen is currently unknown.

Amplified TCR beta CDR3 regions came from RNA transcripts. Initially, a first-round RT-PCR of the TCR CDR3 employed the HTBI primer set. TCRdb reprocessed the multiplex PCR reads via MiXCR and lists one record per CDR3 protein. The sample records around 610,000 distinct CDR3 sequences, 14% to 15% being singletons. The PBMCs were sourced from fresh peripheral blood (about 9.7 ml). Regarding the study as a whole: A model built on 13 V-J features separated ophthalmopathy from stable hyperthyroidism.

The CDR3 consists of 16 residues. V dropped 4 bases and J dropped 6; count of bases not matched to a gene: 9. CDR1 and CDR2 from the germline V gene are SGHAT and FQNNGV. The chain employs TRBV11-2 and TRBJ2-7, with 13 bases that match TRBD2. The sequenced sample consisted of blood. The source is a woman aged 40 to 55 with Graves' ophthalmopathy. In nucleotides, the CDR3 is TGTGCCAGCAGCTCGACTAGCGGGAGGTCCTCCGGCGAGCAGTACTTC. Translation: CASSSTSGRSSGEQYF.